A single TCR beta chain is shown here with its context. The sample originates from a study of blood T cell repertoires in COVID-19. Study-level information: The origin of the acute and convalescent COVID-19 samples was the United States, Italy and Spain. PBMCs, B-cell-depleted T cells, or T cells provided the cDNA or gDNA that made up the material.

Trimming removed 3 bases from V and 0 bases from J, with 12 bases in between. CDR1 MGHDK and CDR2 SYGVNS come from the germline V gene. The CDR3 has 16 amino acids. Original processing methods: Counts of nucleated cells, estimated from reference gene primer amplification, were obtained. The assay was immunoSEQ multiplex PCR, and TCRdb's table has in-frame clones only and misses some. V and J calls and clone size are copied from that table; D and trimming were computed from the DNA. The profile shows a few hundred thousand clones, approximately 88% of them singletons. Sequenced: peripheral blood. V and J are TRBV25-1 and TRBJ1-3; perhaps TRBD1 as D (5 bases). The TCR was taken from a woman aged 40 to 50 who had recovered from COVID-19. CDR3 in amino acids: CASSDIRQSSGNTIYF. DNA for the CDR3: TGTGCCAGCAGTGACATCCGACAGAGCTCTGGAAACACCATATATTTT.